The 25 T cell receptor beta chains reported below all come from one sample, sequenced in a study of T cell repertoires in cytomegalovirus infection. Their antigens remain unidentified. TCRdb analysed the reads with MiXCR anew, one entry per CDR3 protein. There are about 47,000 distinct CDR3 sequences in the sample; about a fifth occur only once, and roughly 50% lies in the top ten. The material sequenced was CD8+ T cells from cultured PBMCs, taken from culture after CMV antigen stimulation. These receptors all stem from a human donor in good health (CMV status not recorded). Some clones in this sample may be carry-over from other donors' samples.

Worth noting for this clonotype: A read error is possible here, since a much larger clone lies one base away. This chain connects TRBV7-8 to TRBJ2-1, with D maybe TRBD2 (6 bases). Germline CDR1 SGHVS, CDR2 FQNEAQ. The CDR3 sequence is 13 residues long. CDR3 region: CASSGDSGDEQLF. In DNA form, the CDR3 reads TGTGCCAGCAGCGGGGACTCCGGCGATGAGCAGCTCTTC.

In this sample, this clonotype turned up a few times. The J gene is TRBJ2-1, the V gene TRBV3-1; 16 nucleotides agree with TRBD2. Germline V gives CDR1 LGHDT, CDR2 YNNKEL (reference sequence). V shed 4 bases, J shed 9 bases, and the junction held 6 bases outside the gene matches. The CDR3 sequence is 16 residues long. The CDR3 protein is CASSRGTSGGAREQFF. CDR3 bases: TGTGCCAGCAGCCGCGGGACTAGCGGGGGGGCTCGTGAGCAGTTCTTC.

Comments on this clonotype: This sequence may be a read error, since a much larger clone differs from it by one base. The chain combines TRBV7-2 with TRBJ2-3, with no clear D. The CDR3 is 12 residues long. Germline loops: CDR1 SGHTA, CDR2 FQGNSA. Trimming removed 7 bases at V and 2 bases at J, with 7 bases between. The CDR3 reads CASTLSTDTQYF. The CDR3 region has the DNA TGTGCCAGCACTTTGTCCACAGATACGCAGTATTTT.

The V call is TRBV29-1, the J call TRBJ2-1; D unresolved. The V gene lost 1 base and the J gene lost 12 bases, with 13 bases spanning the gap. Germline CDR1 is SQVTM and CDR2 is ANQGSEA. The CDR3 runs to 12 residues. The CDR3 sequence: CSVEVVTPGQFF. CDR3 nucleotide sequence: TGCAGCGTTGAAGTTGTAACCCCGGGGCAGTTCTTC.

This clonotype was counted ten times or more. The chain is built from TRBV7-9 and TRBJ2-2; 7 nucleotides match TRBD1. The V gene end was trimmed by 5 bases and the J gene end by 4 bases; junction bases not matched to a gene: 13. The CDR3 is 17 amino acids. Germline V lookup: CDR1 SEHNR, CDR2 FQNEAQ (reference sequence). Here the CDR3 reads CASSLKTGQPLTGELFF. The CDR3 DNA reads as TGTGCCAGCAGCCTCAAGACGGGACAGCCGCTCACCGGGGAGCTGTTTTTT.

The rearrangement links TRBV6-2 or TRBV6-3 to TRBJ2-1; D unresolved. From germline, CDR1 is MNHEY and CDR2 SVGEGT. V lost 2 bases and J 6 bases, leaving 8 bases between the germline ends. The CDR3 has 13 residues. This CDR3 is CASSYNPGNEQFF. CDR3 nucleotides: TGTGCCAGCAGTTACAACCCGGGCAATGAGCAGTTCTTC.

The gene calls are TRBV27 and TRBJ2-2, with D unclear. Germline V CDR1 and CDR2: MNHEY, SMNVEV (reference sequence). The CDR3 loop spans 13 amino acids. With 2 bases removed from V and 6 bases from J, the gap between germline ends came to 7 bases. The CDR3 is CASSLKSAGELFF. In DNA, the CDR3 is TGTGCCAGCAGTTTAAAAAGTGCCGGGGAGCTGTTTTTT.

V and J are TRBV5-4 and TRBJ1-6; 7 nucleotides match TRBD1. The CDR3 has 14 residues. Losses at the gene ends were 5 bases for V and 7 bases for J; bases not matched to a gene: 6. CDR1 is SGHNT, CDR2 YYREEE, per germline (reference sequence). Here the CDR3 DNA reads TGTGCCAGCAGGCACCGGGACAGCAATTCACCCCTCCACTTT. Amino acid sequence: CASRHRDSNSPLHF.

This sequence joins TRBV20-1 and TRBJ2-5; D remains unclear. CDR1 DFQATT and CDR2 SNEGSKA come from the germline V gene (reference sequence). V was cut by 0 bases and J by 5 bases, with 16 bases left in between. The CDR3 spans 15 residues. Here the CDR3 reads CSARDDQVDMETQYF. In DNA, the CDR3 is TGCAGTGCTAGAGATGACCAGGTAGACATGGAGACCCAGTACTTC.

This rearrangement joins TRBV6-1 to TRBJ2-7; tentative D call: TRBD1 (6 bases). The CDR3 totals 14 residues. V lost 0 bases and J 1 base, leaving 7 bases between the germline ends. CDR1 MNHNS and CDR2 SASEGT come from the germline V gene. Written as DNA, the CDR3 is TGTGCCAGCAGTGAAGCGCAGGGGTCCTACGAGCAGTACGTC. This sequence encodes CASSEAQGSYEQYV.

In its sample, this clonotype was seen many times. The chain joins TRBV27 to TRBJ1-1; no clear D gene. The CDR3 sequence is 12 residues long. Germline V gene sequence: CDR1 MNHEY, CDR2 SMNVEV (reference sequence). V was cut by 8 bases and J by 6 bases, with 13 bases left in between. The CDR3 here is CASLSLSAEAFF. CDR3 bases: TGTGCCAGCCTTTCCCTCTCCGCTGAAGCTTTCTTT.

This clonotype was observed many times. The V gene is TRBV3-1, the J gene TRBJ2-2; 9 nucleotides align to TRBD1. V shed 4 bases and J 7 bases; nucleotides not matched to a gene: 10. The CDR3 sequence is 16 residues long. CDR1 LGHDT and CDR2 YNNKEL come from the germline V gene (reference sequence). CDR3 residues: CASSPATGGLDGELFF. The CDR3 DNA sequence: TGTGCCAGCAGCCCCGCCACAGGGGGCTTAGACGGGGAGCTGTTTTTT.

In its sample, this clonotype was seen many times. The chain combines TRBV6-7 with TRBJ2-1; 8 bases fit TRBD1. TRBV6-7 is given ORF status, its function remaining uncertain. This CDR3 region has 17 residues. J was trimmed by 2 bases and V by 1 base; bases with no gene match: 7. The CDR3 protein is CASSYYRTGSPYNEQFF. The CDR3 coding sequence is TGTGCCAGCAGTTACTATCGGACAGGGAGTCCCTACAATGAGCAGTTCTTC.

This clonotype showed up just a few times. The chain links TRBV11-2 to TRBJ2-5; 7 bases fit TRBD2. CDR3 length: 15 residues. Germline assignment: CDR1 SGHAT and CDR2 FQNNGV. V dropped 4 bases and J dropped 4; count of bases not matched to a gene: 9. As DNA, the CDR3 is TGTGCCAGCAGCTACCGACTAGCTGATAGAGAGACCCAGTACTTC. Its translation is CASSYRLADRETQYF.

In this sample, this clonotype turned up many times. The chain carries TRBV19 and TRBJ2-1, with D hard to call. Deletions cut 4 bases from V and 6 bases from J, with 19 bases between. Per the germline V gene, CDR1 is LNHDA and CDR2 is SQIVND (reference sequence). The CDR3 loop spans 16 amino acids. CDR3 in DNA: TGTGCCAGTAGTACCCCCTTGGCCCGGTCACCCAATGAGCAGTTCTTC. Its translation is CASSTPLARSPNEQFF.

This clonotype was recorded a few times. The V gene is TRBV7-9, the J gene TRBJ2-7; 14 positions agree with TRBD2. The CDR3 totals 16 residues. From germline, CDR1 is SEHNR and CDR2 FQNEAQ (reference sequence). After removal of 5 bases from V and 3 bases from J, the junction contained 6 bases not matched to a gene. The CDR3 protein is CASSARTSGGNYEQYF. Written as DNA, the CDR3 is TGTGCCAGCAGCGCCAGGACTAGCGGGGGGAACTACGAGCAGTACTTC.

On this clonotype itself: Just one base apart from a much larger clone, this may be a read error. The genes are TRBV7-6 and TRBJ2-1, with D possibly called TRBD1 or TRBD2 (5 bases each). Deletions cut 3 bases from V and 4 bases from J, with 10 bases between. This CDR3 contains 14 residues. The germline gives CDR1 SGHVS, CDR2 FNYEAQ. The CDR3 protein is CASSLEDTYNEQFF. The CDR3 DNA is TGTGCCAGCAGCTTGGAGGACACATACAATGAGCAGTTCTTC.

This clonotype was detected a few times. The gene calls are TRBV7-8 and TRBJ1-1; TRBD1 aligns across 10 bases. The CDR3 has 15 amino acids. V dropped 7 bases and J dropped 4; count of bases not matched to a gene: 9. Germline V gives CDR1 SGHVS, CDR2 FQNEAQ. In DNA form, the CDR3 reads TGTGCCAGCATCCTCCAAGGACAGGGGGGCACTGAAGCTTTCTTT. Translated, it gives CASILQGQGGTEAFF.

V gene TRBV16 combines with J gene TRBJ1-6, with 8 bases matching TRBD1. Germline values: CDR1 KGHSY, CDR2 FQNENV. With 0 bases clipped from V and 9 bases from J, the junction kept 7 bases outside the gene matches. This CDR3 spans 16 amino acids. CDR3 protein: CASSQSTGELGSPLHF. Written as DNA, the CDR3 is TGTGCCAGCAGCCAATCGACAGGGGAGTTGGGTTCACCCCTCCACTTT. The full variable domain, completed using reference TRBV16 and TRBJ1-6, is GEEVAQTPKHLVRGEGQKAKLYCAPIKGHSYVFWYQQVLKNEFKFLISFQNENVFDETGMPKERFSAKCLPNSPCSLEIQATKLEDSAVYFCASSQSTGELGSPLHFGNGTRLTVT.

The chain employs TRBV27 and TRBJ1-6, with no clear D. The length of the CDR3 is 12 residues. Germline CDR1 MNHEY, CDR2 SMNVEV (reference sequence). Trimming stripped 4 bases from V and 6 bases from J, with 4 bases between. CDR3 sequence reads: CASSSSNSPLHF. The CDR3 DNA follows: TGTGCCAGCAGTTCGTCTAATTCACCCCTCCACTTT.

In its sample, this clonotype was seen many times. V usage is TRBV5-8 and J usage is TRBJ2-2; TRBD1 matches 8 bases. The CDR3 is 15 residues long. Germline V gene sequence: CDR1 SGHTS, CDR2 YDEGEE. V was clipped by 2 bases and J by 0 bases; unmatched bases: 0. The CDR3 spells CASSLQGANTGELFF. CDR3 nucleotide sequence: TGTGCCAGCAGCTTACAGGGGGCGAACACCGGGGAGCTGTTTTTT.

This clonotype appeared a few times. This chain connects TRBV9 to TRBJ1-2, with D perhaps matching TRBD1 (6 bases). With 0 bases removed from V and 4 bases from J, the gap between germline ends came to 10 bases. Looked up from germline, CDR1 is SGDLS and CDR2 is YYNGEE. The CDR3 has 14 amino acids. The CDR3 sequence is CASSVAGTPYGYTF. The DNA for the CDR3 is TGTGCCAGCAGCGTAGCCGGGACACCCTATGGCTACACCTTC.

This clonotype was counted a few times. The chain uses TRBV19 and TRBJ2-3, with a possible D match to TRBD2 (6 bases). This CDR3 spans 15 amino acids. The ends were cut back, 6 bases at V and 0 bases at J, with 13 bases in the middle. Germline CDR1 reads LNHDA; CDR2 reads SQIVND (reference sequence). CDR3: CASSRDWTSTDTQYF. In nucleotides, the CDR3 is TGTGCCAGTAGCCGGGACTGGACTAGCACAGATACGCAGTATTTT.

This clonotype was observed a few times. J is TRBJ2-1 and V is TRBV11-3; D unclear. Germline CDR1 reads SGHNT; CDR2 reads YENEEA. CDR3 length: 16 amino acids. V lost 3 bases and J 0 bases, leaving 12 bases between the germline ends. The CDR3 region has the DNA TGTGCCAGCAGCTTTCTGGGCGAGAGCTCCTACAATGAGCAGTTCTTC. Translation gives CASSFLGESSYNEQFF. Supplemented by reference TRBV11-3 and TRBJ2-1, the full variable domain reads EAGVVQSPRYKIIEKKQPVAFWCNPISGHNTLYWYLQNLGQGPELLIRYENEEAVDDSQLPKDRFSAERLKGVDSTLKIQPAELGDSAVYLCASSFLGESSYNEQFFGPGTRLTVL.

Note on this clonotype: This could be a read error, since a much larger clone is one nucleotide away. This chain connects TRBV7-2 to TRBJ2-7; D may be TRBD2 (5 bases). The V and J ends lost 3 bases and 3 bases respectively, with 6 bases between them. The CDR3 spans 12 residues. Germline values: CDR1 SGHTA, CDR2 FQGNSA. CDR3 protein: CASSFGVYEQYF. In nucleotides, the CDR3 is TGTGCCAGCAGCTTCGGGGTCTACGAGCAGTACTTC.